This is a list of T cell receptor beta chains from one sample in a study of neoadjuvant anti-PD-1 for oral cavity cancer. TCRdb's table, derived via immunoSEQ multiplex PCR, lists solely in-frame clones and lacks some. The sample consists of some 17,000 clones, roughly three fifths of them appearing once. This specimen was PBMCs, taken before nivolumab (anti-PD-1) treatment. These receptors came from a person aged 35-79 years with oral cavity squamous cell carcinoma. Both conserved end residues are trimmed from each CDR3.

v_call: TRBV6-1
cdr3_aa: ASRGGSTAAYEQY

v_call: TRBV25-1
cdr3_aa: ASSESYGYT

v_call: TRBV9
cdr3_aa: ASSKSGTLPDYEQY

v_call: TRBV6-6
cdr3_aa: ASSYGLAGLTDTQY

v_call: TRBV30
cdr3_aa: AWQGGGRGYT

v_call: TRBV6-1
cdr3_aa: ASSYNEGTEAF

v_call: TRBV6-1
cdr3_aa: ASTDPPGEQY

v_call: TRBV5-6
cdr3_aa: ASSLGGPTAQVGYT

v_call: TRBV4-1
cdr3_aa: ASSPTPSVMNTEAF

v_call: TRBV27
cdr3_aa: ASSPGGPSSYEQY

v_call: TRBV6-1
cdr3_aa: ASQRGQGYNEQF

v_call: TRBV11-2
cdr3_aa: ASSFQQNTEAF

v_call: TRBV2
cdr3_aa: ASRVQGLSEPQH

v_call: TRBV14
cdr3_aa: ASSRPYEFKQY

v_call: TRBV7-9
cdr3_aa: ASSLELAANEQF

v_call: TRBV18
cdr3_aa: ASSESEYTEAF

v_call: TRBV7-9
cdr3_aa: ASSMGDTIY

v_call: TRBV6-1
cdr3_aa: ASSLQGRHTEAF

v_call: TRBV10-1
cdr3_aa: ASSSQGDAEQY

v_call: TRBV9
cdr3_aa: ASSVAASDTQY

v_call: TRBV2
cdr3_aa: ASRPTGSSNQPQH

v_call: TRBV2
cdr3_aa: ASSEDPRSGNTIY

v_call: TRBV30
cdr3_aa: AGGQGDYEQY

v_call: TRBV19
cdr3_aa: ASSLQGAVGDTQY

v_call: TRBV19
cdr3_aa: ASSPDYIAEQF

v_call: TRBV6-5
cdr3_aa: ASSNVGNQPQH

v_call: TRBV6-5
cdr3_aa: ASSSRGAEELF

v_call: TRBV6-5
cdr3_aa: ASSADRTNYGYT

v_call: TRBV6-8
cdr3_aa: ASSYRDLLYEQY

v_call: TRBV29-1
cdr3_aa: SVAIDRSGNTIY

v_call: TRBV6-1
cdr3_aa: ASSELTTSTDTQY

v_call: TRBV7-6
cdr3_aa: ASSPGVQVGANVLT

v_call: TRBV29-1
cdr3_aa: SVTIQERMYEQY

v_call: TRBV11-2
cdr3_aa: ASSLGGPLY

v_call: TRBV14
cdr3_aa: ASSPTTRSEAF

v_call: TRBV7-3
cdr3_aa: ASSLTGESTDTQY

v_call: TRBV7-3
cdr3_aa: ASSLTVGLAGGNEQF

v_call: TRBV10-3
cdr3_aa: AISYYKENYEQY

v_call: TRBV15
cdr3_aa: ATSGLRDGQPQH

v_call: TRBV15
cdr3_aa: ATSRESVGQETQY

v_call: TRBV15
cdr3_aa: ATSLERALYGYT

v_call: TRBV25-1
cdr3_aa: ASTPGGSGNTIY

v_call: TRBV9
cdr3_aa: ASSVAVSSGNEQF

v_call: TRBV6-6
cdr3_aa: ASSSGTSGTPYEQY

v_call: TRBV5-4
cdr3_aa: ASSADSYEQY

v_call: TRBV10-2
cdr3_aa: ASSTSGSYYEQY

v_call: TRBV7-8
cdr3_aa: ASTVGDAPQH

v_call: TRBV4-1
cdr3_aa: ASSPLETSGIPYEQY

v_call: TRBV2
cdr3_aa: ASSGRGETQY

v_call: TRBV6-5
cdr3_aa: ASRTSGGNTEAF

v_call: TRBV4-2
cdr3_aa: ASSQGQREGDTQY